The clone carrying this T cell receptor (beta chain) appeared a single time. The antigen remains undetermined. This record belongs to a study of blood T cells in healthy people across ages. Study-wide results and limits: Naive CD4+ cell counts and diversity both ran higher in long-lived than in aged donors.

Per individual sample, total RNA of at least 5 micrograms was extracted. A sample-barcoded 5' primer and a J-beta primer mix were used in a second PCR of roughly 7 to 11 cycles. Researchers report that a template-switch adaptor with 12 random nucleotides tagged each cDNA molecule. Every sample gave at least 2.5 million paired-end reads containing CDR3. Each CDR3 protein is one row after TCRdb ran MiXCR on the 5' RACE reads. This sample has hundreds of thousands of distinct CDR3 sequences; 55% to 75% occur once, and the top ten carry about 20%. The material sequenced was blood. This sequence was found in a man aged 25-45 years in good health.

In DNA form, the CDR3 reads TGTGCCAGCAAGGGGACAGGGGACACCGGGGAGCTGTTTTTT. Its protein is CASKGTGDTGELFF. V is TRBV6-1 and J is TRBJ2-2; 10 positions match TRBD1. CDR1 is MNHNS, CDR2 SASEGT, per germline. The CDR3 spans 14 residues. Germline trimming cut 7 bases from V and 3 bases from J; bases unmatched to any gene: 2.